The 3 T cell receptor beta chains reported below all come from one sample, sequenced in a study of blood T cell repertoires in COVID-19. Assay used: immunoSEQ multiplex PCR; TCRdb lists only in-frame clones, some missing. There are about 310,000 clones in the sample; around 90% occur only once, and about 2% lies in the top ten. The sample comprised peripheral blood. Receptor source: a man younger than 30 with active or convalescent COVID-19.

CDR3 nucleotides: TGTGCCATCAGTGAAAGGGACAGTCGGGATGAGCAGTTCTTC. Protein sequence: CAISERDSRDEQFF. The rearrangement uses TRBV10-3 and TRBJ2-1, with 7 bases aligning to TRBD1. CDR3 size: 14 residues. With 3 bases clipped from V and 8 bases from J, the junction kept 7 bases outside the gene matches. The germline V gene encodes CDR1 ENHRY and CDR2 SYGVKD.

The chain employs TRBV5-1 and TRBJ2-7; TRBD1 aligns across 8 bases. This CDR3 region has 14 residues. CDR1 SGHRS and CDR2 YFSETQ come from the germline V gene. J was trimmed by 4 bases and V by 3 bases; bases with no gene match: 6. The CDR3 is CASSWNDRGYEQYF. The CDR3 region has the DNA TGCGCCAGCAGCTGGAATGACAGGGGATACGAGCAGTACTTC.

This chain connects TRBV18 to TRBJ1-6, with a possible D match to TRBD1 (5 bases). Germline lookup yields CDR1 KGHSH and CDR2 LQKENI. V was cut by 6 bases and J by 7 bases, with 16 bases left in between. There are 15 residues in the CDR3. The CDR3 loop is CASSPRQGANSPLHF. The DNA of the CDR3 is TGTGCCAGCTCGCCGCGGCAGGGCGCGAATTCACCCCTCCACTTT.